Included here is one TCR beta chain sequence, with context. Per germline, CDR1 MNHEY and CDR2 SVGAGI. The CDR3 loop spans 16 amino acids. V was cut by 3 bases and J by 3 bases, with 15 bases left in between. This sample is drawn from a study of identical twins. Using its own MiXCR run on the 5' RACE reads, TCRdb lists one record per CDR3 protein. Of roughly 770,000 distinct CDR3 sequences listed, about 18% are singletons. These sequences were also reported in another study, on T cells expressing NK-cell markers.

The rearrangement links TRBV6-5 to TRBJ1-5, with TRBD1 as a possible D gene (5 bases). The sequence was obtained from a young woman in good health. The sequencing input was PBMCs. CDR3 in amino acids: CASSYFPPRVNQPQHF. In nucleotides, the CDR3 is TGTGCCAGCAGTTATTTTCCCCCCAGGGTCAATCAGCCCCAGCATTTT.